One and the same sample provided the 21 T cell receptor beta chains below, sequenced in a study of blood T cell repertoires in COVID-19 (dated by TCRdb to 2018 to 2020). Libraries were made using the immunoSEQ multiplex PCR assay. Imported from immuneACCESS, the table was reduced by TCRdb to in-frame sequences with V and J called. These copies leave out some clones; in studies compared against another copy, an unresolved V gene accounts for under half, and the cause of the remainder is not known. The sample records 50,000 to 75,000 clones, 91% of which are singletons. The ten largest clones take up about 8.1% of the sample. The sample was peripheral blood. These receptors all come from a human donor in a cohort sampled during active COVID-19.

The chain links TRBV29-1 to TRBJ2-7; D is unresolved. CDR1 and CDR2 from the germline V gene are SQVTM and ANQGSEA. This CDR3 spans 15 amino acids. Between the trimmed V and J ends, which lost 2 bases and 5 bases, there was a span of 19 bases. DNA of the CDR3: TGCAGCGTTGAACCCCTCAGGCAAGGAATAGACGAGCAGTACTTC. Translated, it gives CSVEPLRQGIDEQYF.

In regard to this clone: At one end the junction does not follow the germline gene, possibly because of a read error. The chain joins TRBV7-9 to TRBJ2-7, with D unclear. The germline CDR1 and CDR2 sequences are SEHNR and FQNEAQ (reference sequence). This CDR3 is built from 13 residues. The CDR3: CASSYLDFPALNF. Here the CDR3 DNA reads TGTGCCAGCAGCTATCTTGACTTCCCGGCCTTAAACTTC. The full variable domain, its missing parts supplied by reference TRBV7-9 and TRBJ2-7, is DTGVSQNPRHKITKRGQNVTFRCDPISEHNRLYWYRQTLGQGPEFLTYFQNEAQLEKSRLLSDRFSAERPKGSFSTLEIQRTEQGDSAMYLCASSYLDFPALNFGPGTRLTVT.

The chain uses TRBV28 and TRBJ2-3; D may be TRBD2 (7 bases). V shed 9 bases and J shed 1 base, with 17 bases lying between them. The CDR3 is made up of 15 amino acids. The germline gives CDR1 MDHEN, CDR2 SYDVKM. The CDR3 loop is CASRPGGPGTDTQYF. The CDR3 nucleotides are TGTGCCAGTCGACCCGGGGGGCCTGGCACAGATACGCAGTATTTT.

This clone was seen once. The CDR3 is CASRDTGGRYEQYF. CDR3 DNA: TGTGCCAGCAGGGACACAGGGGGTCGCTACGAGCAGTACTTC. This rearrangement joins TRBV6-5 to TRBJ2-7; 8 bases agree with TRBD1. Germline values: CDR1 MNHEY, CDR2 SVGAGI. The CDR3 runs to 14 residues. With V trimmed by 6 bases and J by 3 bases, 7 bases remained unmatched.

The chain joins TRBV18 to TRBJ1-1, with a possible D match to TRBD1 (5 bases). The CDR3 is 11 amino acids. Per germline, CDR1 KGHSH and CDR2 LQKENI. V was cut by 5 bases and J by 7 bases, with 8 bases left in between. The CDR3 bases are TGTGCCAGCTCAGAAGGGGTTGAAGCTTTCTTT. Translation: CASSEGVEAFF.

This clone was seen once. The V call is TRBV19, the J call TRBJ2-1; 10 bases agree with TRBD2. The CDR3 totals 17 residues. V trimming: 3 bases; J trimming: 5 bases; junction bases outside the gene matches: 10. The germline V gene encodes CDR1 LNHDA and CDR2 SQIVND (reference sequence). The CDR3 sequence is CASSIWEAGGPHNEQFF. CDR3 DNA: TGTGCCAGTAGTATCTGGGAAGCGGGAGGGCCCCACAATGAGCAGTTCTTC.

The J gene is TRBJ2-1, the V gene TRBV15; TRBD2 aligns across 7 bases. The germline gives CDR1 LNHNV, CDR2 YYDKDF (reference sequence). The CDR3 is made up of 16 amino acids. J lost 4 bases, V lost 5 bases, and 11 bases had no gene match. CDR3 nucleotide sequence: TGTGCCACCAGCCTTTCCGGGACTAAGTTGTACAATGAGCAGTTCTTC. Amino acids: CATSLSGTKLYNEQFF.

The chain recombines TRBV9 with TRBJ2-3; D might be TRBD2 (5 bases). V was trimmed by 0 bases and J by 8 bases, leaving 19 bases between them. CDR3 length: 16 residues. Germline CDR1 reads SGDLS; CDR2 reads YYNGEE. CDR3 protein: CASSVAARSLARTQYF. CDR3 in DNA: TGTGCCAGCAGCGTAGCCGCGAGGTCCCTAGCACGTACGCAGTATTTT.

This chain connects TRBV7-9 to TRBJ2-3; D is unclear. The CDR3 has 13 amino acids. CDR1 is SEHNR and CDR2 is FQNEAQ in the germline V gene (reference sequence). Trimming took off 2 bases at V and 6 bases at J, with 9 bases between the two ends. CDR3 nucleotide sequence: TGTGCCAGCAGCTTAACCCCTATGGATACGCAGTATTTT. It is translated as CASSLTPMDTQYF.

This clone was seen once. This chain connects TRBV3-1 (or the pseudogene TRBV3-2) to TRBJ1-2, with D tentatively TRBD1 (6 bases). Deletions cut 4 bases from V and 4 bases from J, with 10 bases between. This CDR3 is 13 amino acids long. Germline CDR1 LGHDT, CDR2 YNNKEL (reference sequence). This CDR3 is CASSLADSYGYTF. CDR3 bases: TGTGCCAGCAGCCTCGCGGACAGCTATGGCTACACCTTC.

V usage is TRBV11-3 and J usage is TRBJ2-7; TRBD1 matches at 7 bases. The V gene's germline CDR1 is SGHNT and CDR2 YENEEA. J gave up 3 bases and V 4 bases, and 3 bases lay outside the gene matches. CDR3 length equals 13 residues. The CDR3 bases are TGTGCCAGCAGCTCCCGGGACAGCTACGAGCAGTACTTC. Its translation is CASSSRDSYEQYF.

This clone occurred many times. This sequence joins TRBV7-9 and TRBJ2-3; 8 bases fit TRBD2. Germline V lookup: CDR1 SEHNR, CDR2 FQNEAQ (reference sequence). The ends lost 5 bases at V and 4 bases at J; junction bases unmatched: 5. The CDR3 covers 14 residues. In DNA form, the CDR3 reads TGTGCCAGCAGCGCAGGACTAGCCCCAGATACGCAGTATTTT. Its translation: CASSAGLAPDTQYF.

This rearrangement joins TRBV4-2 to TRBJ2-3; 11 nucleotides match TRBD2. Germline CDR1 LGHNA, CDR2 YNFKEQ. This CDR3 has 17 amino acids. V trimming: 3 bases; J trimming: 3 bases; junction bases outside the gene matches: 8. CDR3 residues: CASSQQPGLAATDTQYF. Here the CDR3 DNA reads TGTGCCAGCAGCCAGCAACCGGGACTAGCGGCAACAGATACGCAGTATTTT.

The chain couples TRBV19 to TRBJ1-4; tentative D call: TRBD1 (5 bases). Trimming shortened V by 8 bases and J by 3 bases, and 16 bases separated the two germline ends. The CDR3 runs 15 residues. The germline V gene encodes CDR1 LNHDA and CDR2 SQIVND (reference sequence). The CDR3 bases are TGTGCCAGTGGGCGCATGGGGACTTCTAATGAAAAACTGTTTTTT. This codes for CASGRMGTSNEKLFF.

The V gene is TRBV6-6, the J gene TRBJ1-6; TRBD1 matches 8 bases. The CDR3 extends over 16 amino acids. V was clipped by 4 bases and J by 8 bases; unmatched bases: 10. Germline values: CDR1 MNHNY, CDR2 SVGAGI (reference sequence). CDR3 loop: CASSFLQGARDSPLHF. For the CDR3, the DNA is TGTGCCAGCAGTTTCCTCCAGGGGGCTCGTGATTCACCCCTCCACTTT.

The chain links TRBV6-5 to TRBJ1-4, with 11 bases aligning to TRBD1. With 6 bases clipped from V and 8 bases from J, the junction kept 5 bases outside the gene matches. The germline V gene encodes CDR1 MNHEY and CDR2 SVGAGI. This CDR3 comprises 14 residues. The CDR3 coding sequence is TGTGCCAGCAGAACGGGACAGGGGGAAGAAAAACTGTTTTTT. This translates into CASRTGQGEEKLFF.

The chain recombines TRBV2 with TRBJ1-4; D is unresolved. The CDR3 sequence is 12 residues long. Trimming took 7 bases from V and 8 from J, leaving 11 bases between them. Per the germline V gene, CDR1 is SNHLY and CDR2 is FYNNEI. CDR3 sequence reads: CASNYHGEKLFF. DNA of the CDR3: TGTGCCAGCAATTACCACGGGGAAAAACTGTTTTTT. Looking up the rest from reference TRBV2 and TRBJ1-4 gives the full variable domain: EPEVTQTPSHQVTQMGQEVILRCVPISNHLYFYWYRQILGQKVEFLVSFYNNEISEKSEIFDDQFSVERPDGSNFTLKIRSTKLEDSAMYFCASNYHGEKLFFGSGTQLSVL.

V gene TRBV11-3 combines with J gene TRBJ1-4, with no clear D. V lost 4 bases to trimming and J lost 7 bases, with 16 bases between them. This CDR3 spans 15 amino acids. The V gene's germline CDR1 is SGHNT and CDR2 YENEEA. The CDR3 here is CASSSSGDGSEKLFF. In nucleotides, the CDR3 is TGTGCCAGCAGCTCATCTGGGGATGGGAGTGAAAAACTGTTTTTT.

The CDR3 reads CATSREITNPGANVLTF. The CDR3, as DNA: TGTGCCACCAGCAGAGAAATTACAAACCCCGGGGCCAACGTCCTGACTTTC. V usage is TRBV15 and J usage is TRBJ2-6; D remains ambiguous. V was pared by 0 bases and J by 4 bases, with 13 bases between. The CDR3 has 17 amino acids. The germline V gene encodes CDR1 LNHNV and CDR2 YYDKDF (reference sequence).

This rearrangement joins TRBV18 to TRBJ2-3; D is possibly TRBD1 (5 bases). Between the trimmed V and J ends, which lost 2 bases and 4 bases, there was a span of 16 bases. Per germline, CDR1 KGHSH and CDR2 LQKENI. The CDR3 covers 16 residues. The CDR3 loop is CASSPVSRALADTQYF. The CDR3 bases are TGTGCCAGCTCACCAGTTTCCAGGGCACTGGCAGATACGCAGTATTTT.

The rearrangement joins TRBV5-1 to TRBJ1-2; TRBD1 matches at 8 bases. The CDR3 covers 14 residues. V gave up 4 bases and J gave up 8 bases; unmatched junction bases: 10. Germline CDR1 SGHRS, CDR2 YFSETQ. CDR3 DNA: TGCGCCAGCAGCCGTGATGGGACAGGCGGAGGCTACACCTTC. Its protein product is CASSRDGTGGGYTF.